This is a list of T cell receptor beta chains from one sample in a study of blood T cell repertoires in COVID-19. Clones were read by immunoSEQ multiplex PCR, and TCRdb kept only the in-frame ones, dropping some. The table lists 200,000 to 250,000 clones, almost 90% of them singletons. Sample: peripheral blood. These receptors came from a man older than 75 with acute or convalescent COVID-19. Each CDR3 is given with its conserved first and last residue. A D gene is named only where the DNA matches it firmly. Only part of the rows carry a size: once, few, many, or a class if the clone is expanded.

D gene: -; clone size: once; J gene: TRBJ2-5; V gene: TRBV11-2; CDR3 protein: CASSLVTGGLETQYF; CDR3 DNA: TGTGCCAGCAGCTTAGTCACGGGCGGGCTAGAGACCCAGTACTTC
D gene: -; clone size: -; J gene: TRBJ1-1; V gene: TRBV6-5; CDR3 protein: CASSSAKEDEAFF; CDR3 DNA: TGTGCCAGCAGTTCCGCCAAAGAGGATGAAGCTTTCTTT
D gene: TRBD1; clone size: once; J gene: TRBJ1-2; V gene: TRBV27; CDR3 protein: CASREPGGAVGYTF; CDR3 DNA: TGTGCCAGCAGAGAACCAGGGGGCGCGGTAGGCTACACCTTC
D gene: -; clone size: -; J gene: TRBJ1-2; V gene: TRBV6-5; CDR3 protein: CASHRANYGYTF; CDR3 DNA: TGTGCCAGCCACAGGGCCAACTATGGCTACACCTTC
D gene: -; clone size: -; J gene: TRBJ1-5; V gene: TRBV19; CDR3 protein: CASSIRVYQPQHF; CDR3 DNA: TGTGCCAGTAGTATACGTGTCTATCAGCCCCAGCATTTT
D gene: -; clone size: -; J gene: TRBJ1-2; V gene: TRBV29-1; CDR3 protein: CSVARGGNYGYTF; CDR3 DNA: TGCAGCGTTGCACGGGGAGGGAACTATGGCTACACCTTC
D gene: TRBD2; clone size: -; J gene: TRBJ2-1; V gene: TRBV5-4; CDR3 protein: CASSLAGGNEQFF; CDR3 DNA: TGTGCCAGCAGCTTGGCGGGGGGCAATGAGCAGTTCTTC
D gene: TRBD1; clone size: -; J gene: TRBJ2-3; V gene: TRBV7-3; CDR3 protein: CASSRDRGDTQYF; CDR3 DNA: TGTGCCAGCAGCCGGGACAGGGGAGATACGCAGTATTTT
D gene: TRBD2; clone size: -; J gene: TRBJ2-7; V gene: TRBV19; CDR3 protein: CASRATSGSFYEQYF; CDR3 DNA: TGTGCCAGTAGGGCGACTAGCGGGAGTTTCTACGAGCAGTACTTC
D gene: -; clone size: -; J gene: TRBJ1-2; V gene: TRBV7-9; CDR3 protein: CASSLAQSGYGYTF; CDR3 DNA: TGTGCCAGCAGCTTAGCGCAGAGCGGGTATGGCTACACCTTC
D gene: TRBD1; clone size: -; J gene: TRBJ1-1; V gene: TRBV29-1; CDR3 protein: CSVQRGPSGTEAFF; CDR3 DNA: TGCAGCGTCCAGAGGGGGCCCTCCGGCACTGAAGCTTTCTTT
D gene: TRBD1; clone size: few; J gene: TRBJ2-7; V gene: TRBV7-6; CDR3 protein: CASSLDGQGWYEQYF; CDR3 DNA: TGTGCCAGCAGCTTAGACGGACAGGGGTGGTACGAGCAGTACTTC
D gene: TRBD2; clone size: once; J gene: TRBJ2-7; V gene: TRBV7-6; CDR3 protein: CASSSGTERGAYEQYF; CDR3 DNA: TGTGCCAGCAGCTCGGGAACGGAGCGGGGGGCCTACGAGCAGTACTTC
D gene: -; clone size: -; J gene: TRBJ1-6; V gene: TRBV6-5; CDR3 protein: CASTTARTPNSPLHF; CDR3 DNA: TGTGCCAGCACCACCGCTCGGACACCAAATTCACCCCTCCACTTT
D gene: TRBD2; clone size: -; J gene: TRBJ2-1; V gene: TRBV4-1; CDR3 protein: CASSRGGLVISYNEQFF; CDR3 DNA: TGCGCCAGCAGCCGAGGGGGACTAGTTATCTCCTACAATGAGCAGTTCTTC
D gene: -; clone size: few; J gene: TRBJ1-4; V gene: TRBV5-6; CDR3 protein: CASSSVGSNEKLFF; CDR3 DNA: TGTGCCAGCAGCTCCGTAGGGAGTAATGAAAAACTGTTTTTT
D gene: TRBD2; clone size: -; J gene: TRBJ2-3; V gene: TRBV5-1; CDR3 protein: CASSLGLAGSTDTQYF; CDR3 DNA: TGCGCCAGCAGCTTGGGGCTAGCGGGGAGCACAGATACGCAGTATTTT
D gene: -; clone size: -; J gene: TRBJ2-5; V gene: TRBV19; CDR3 protein: CASSPGFSGEGETQYF; CDR3 DNA: TGTGCCAGTAGTCCCGGTTTCTCCGGGGAAGGGGAGACCCAGTACTTC
D gene: TRBD2; clone size: -; J gene: TRBJ2-1; V gene: TRBV9; CDR3 protein: CASSVASGTYNEQFF; CDR3 DNA: TGTGCCAGCAGCGTAGCTAGCGGTACCTACAATGAGCAGTTCTTC
D gene: TRBD1; clone size: -; J gene: TRBJ1-1; V gene: TRBV7-9; CDR3 protein: CASSPMVTGSHTEAFF; CDR3 DNA: TGTGCCAGCAGCCCGATGGTGACAGGGAGTCACACTGAAGCTTTCTTT
D gene: TRBD2; clone size: -; J gene: TRBJ2-5; V gene: TRBV7-2; CDR3 protein: CASSPRAGEIQETQYF; CDR3 DNA: TGTGCCAGCAGCCCGCGGGCGGGAGAGATCCAAGAGACCCAGTACTTC
D gene: TRBD2; clone size: -; J gene: TRBJ2-1; V gene: TRBV2; CDR3 protein: CASSDLAGNGNEQFF; CDR3 DNA: TGTGCCAGCAGTGACCTAGCGGGGAATGGGAATGAGCAGTTCTTC
D gene: -; clone size: -; J gene: TRBJ2-1; V gene: TRBV7-3; CDR3 protein: CASSSRLEGNEQFF; CDR3 DNA: TGTGCCAGCAGCTCCCGACTAGAGGGCAATGAGCAGTTCTTC
D gene: -; clone size: -; J gene: TRBJ2-3; V gene: TRBV19; CDR3 protein: CASSIGLPEDTQYF; CDR3 DNA: TGTGCCAGTAGTATAGGATTACCTGAGGATACGCAGTATTTT
D gene: TRBD2; clone size: -; J gene: TRBJ2-7; V gene: TRBV28; CDR3 protein: CASTLTSGRAGEQYF; CDR3 DNA: TGTGCCAGCACCCTGACTAGCGGGAGAGCTGGGGAGCAGTACTTC
D gene: TRBD1; clone size: -; J gene: TRBJ1-1; V gene: TRBV28; CDR3 protein: CASSLQGQEWEAFF; CDR3 DNA: TGTGCCAGCAGTTTACAGGGACAGGAGTGGGAAGCTTTCTTT
D gene: -; clone size: once; J gene: TRBJ2-1; V gene: TRBV10-3; CDR3 protein: CAISESGPTQFF; CDR3 DNA: TGTGCCATCAGTGAGTCGGGCCCTACGCAGTTCTTC
D gene: -; clone size: -; J gene: TRBJ1-5; V gene: TRBV6-6; CDR3 protein: CASSRDGVNQPQHF; CDR3 DNA: TGTGCCAGCAGTCGAGACGGGGTAAATCAGCCCCAGCATTTT
D gene: -; clone size: once; J gene: TRBJ2-5; V gene: TRBV19; CDR3 protein: CASSLGEGFQETQYF; CDR3 DNA: TGTGCCAGTAGTTTAGGAGAGGGTTTTCAAGAGACCCAGTACTTC
D gene: TRBD1; clone size: -; J gene: TRBJ1-4; V gene: TRBV7-9; CDR3 protein: CASSFYGQADEKLFF; CDR3 DNA: TGTGCCAGCAGCTTTTATGGACAGGCGGATGAAAAACTGTTTTTT
D gene: -; clone size: -; J gene: TRBJ1-2; V gene: TRBV19; CDR3 protein: CASTMYGYTF; CDR3 DNA: TGTGCCAGTACCATGTATGGCTACACCTTC
D gene: TRBD2; clone size: -; J gene: TRBJ2-1; V gene: TRBV7-3; CDR3 protein: CASSLKGGRAFDNEQFF; CDR3 DNA: TGTGCCAGCAGCTTGAAAGGCGGGAGGGCCTTCGACAATGAGCAGTTCTTC
D gene: -; clone size: -; J gene: TRBJ2-2; V gene: TRBV2; CDR3 protein: CASTSSPGMYTGELFF; CDR3 DNA: TGTGCCAGCACCTCCTCCCCGGGGATGTACACCGGGGAGCTGTTTTTT
D gene: -; clone size: -; J gene: TRBJ1-1; V gene: TRBV7-9; CDR3 protein: CASSPDTEAFF; CDR3 DNA: TGTGCCAGCAGCCCCGACACTGAAGCTTTCTTT
D gene: -; clone size: -; J gene: TRBJ2-2; V gene: TRBV9; CDR3 protein: CASSVGRELFF; CDR3 DNA: TGTGCCAGCAGCGTAGGTAGGGAGCTGTTTTTT
D gene: TRBD1; clone size: -; J gene: TRBJ1-2; V gene: TRBV5-1; CDR3 protein: CASSFMPGQNYGYTF; CDR3 DNA: TGCGCCAGCAGCTTTATGCCGGGACAGAACTATGGCTACACCTTC
D gene: TRBD1; clone size: -; J gene: TRBJ2-2; V gene: TRBV18; CDR3 protein: CASSPLGGTDLTGELFF; CDR3 DNA: TGTGCCAGCTCACCACTTGGTGGGACAGACCTCACCGGGGAGCTGTTTTTT
D gene: TRBD1; clone size: -; J gene: TRBJ1-4; V gene: TRBV13; CDR3 protein: CASSRQGQGGEKLFF; CDR3 DNA: TGTGCCAGCAGCCGCCAGGGACAGGGAGGGGAAAAACTGTTTTTT
D gene: TRBD1; clone size: -; J gene: TRBJ1-1; V gene: TRBV28; CDR3 protein: CASLGFPGTGRVTEAFF; CDR3 DNA: TGTGCCAGCTTAGGGTTTCCCGGGACAGGGAGGGTAACTGAAGCTTTCTTT
D gene: -; clone size: -; J gene: TRBJ2-1; V gene: TRBV6-1; CDR3 protein: CASSEFLSGDLSGVYNEQFF; CDR3 DNA: TGTGCCAGCAGTGAATTCCTCTCAGGGGACCTATCAGGGGTCTACAATGAGCAGTTCTTC
D gene: -; clone size: -; J gene: TRBJ2-5; V gene: TRBV28; CDR3 protein: CASSPLGQGLRGETQYF; CDR3 DNA: TGTGCCAGCAGTCCCCTCGGACAGGGACTAAGGGGAGAGACCCAGTACTTC
D gene: -; clone size: -; J gene: TRBJ1-2; V gene: TRBV5-1; CDR3 protein: CASSLADRNYGYTF; CDR3 DNA: TGCGCCAGCAGCTTGGCTGACAGAAACTATGGCTACACCTTC
D gene: -; clone size: -; J gene: TRBJ2-6; V gene: TRBV10-1; CDR3 protein: CASSPGVSGANVLTF; CDR3 DNA: TGCGCCAGCAGTCCGGGGGTCTCTGGGGCCAACGTCCTGACTTTC
D gene: -; clone size: -; J gene: TRBJ1-4; V gene: TRBV28; CDR3 protein: CASATPRQVDEKLFF; CDR3 DNA: TGTGCCAGCGCTACCCCCCGGCAGGTGGATGAAAAACTGTTTTTT
D gene: TRBD2; clone size: -; J gene: TRBJ2-2; V gene: TRBV7-2; CDR3 protein: CASSSHGLAGVTGELFF; CDR3 DNA: TGTGCCAGCAGCTCCCACGGCCTAGCGGGAGTCACCGGGGAGCTGTTTTTT
D gene: -; clone size: -; J gene: TRBJ2-3; V gene: TRBV27; CDR3 protein: CASSATGRTDTQYF; CDR3 DNA: TGTGCCAGCAGTGCGACAGGACGCACAGATACGCAGTATTTT
D gene: -; clone size: once; J gene: TRBJ2-1; V gene: TRBV7-3; CDR3 protein: CASSLSRGNEQFF; CDR3 DNA: TGTGCCAGCAGCTTATCTCGGGGGAATGAGCAGTTCTTC
D gene: TRBD1; clone size: -; J gene: TRBJ1-1; V gene: TRBV4-3; CDR3 protein: CASSQDGTAGLNTEAFF; CDR3 DNA: TGCGCCAGCAGCCAAGATGGGACAGCTGGTTTGAACACTGAAGCTTTCTTT
D gene: -; clone size: -; J gene: TRBJ1-5; V gene: TRBV18; CDR3 protein: CASSPQGNQPQHF; CDR3 DNA: TGTGCCAGCTCACCCCAGGGAAATCAGCCCCAGCATTTT